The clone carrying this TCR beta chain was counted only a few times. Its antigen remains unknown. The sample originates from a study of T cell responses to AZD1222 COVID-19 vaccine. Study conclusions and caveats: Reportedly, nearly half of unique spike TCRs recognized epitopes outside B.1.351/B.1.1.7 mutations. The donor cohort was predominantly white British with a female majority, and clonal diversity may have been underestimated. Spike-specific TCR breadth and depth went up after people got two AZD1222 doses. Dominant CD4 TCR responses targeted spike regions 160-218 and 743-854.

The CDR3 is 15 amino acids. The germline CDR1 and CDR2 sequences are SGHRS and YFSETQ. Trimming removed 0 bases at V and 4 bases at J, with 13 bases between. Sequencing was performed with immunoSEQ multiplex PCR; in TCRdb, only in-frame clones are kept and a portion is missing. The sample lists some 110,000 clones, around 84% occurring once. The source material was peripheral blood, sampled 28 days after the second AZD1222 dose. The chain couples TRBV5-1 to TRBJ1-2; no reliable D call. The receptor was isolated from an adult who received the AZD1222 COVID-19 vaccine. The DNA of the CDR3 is TGCGCCAGCAGCTTGGTGGCCAGCGAATCCTATGGCTACACCTTC. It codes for CASSLVASESYGYTF.